This TCR beta chain was retrieved from a study of T cells in Graves' hyperthyroidism and ophthalmopathy. As for the study in general: The authors collected peripheral blood at initial diagnosis, before any treatment.

CDR1 and CDR2 from the germline V gene are MNHEY and SVGAGI. This CDR3 is built from 14 residues. V was pared by 1 base and J by 1 base, with 7 bases between. Regions amplified from RNA transcripts were the TCR beta CDR3 regions. TCR CDR3 underwent first-round RT-PCR with the HTBI primer set. TCRdb reprocessed the multiplex PCR reads via MiXCR and lists one record per CDR3 protein. The sample records over 550,000 distinct CDR3 sequences, 15% to 20% being singletons. What was sequenced was blood. The clonotype was recovered from a young woman with Graves' hyperthyroidism. This chain uses TRBV6-5 with TRBJ1-1; no definite D call. CDR3 loop: CASSYYSGNTEAFF. The DNA for the CDR3 is TGTGCCAGCAGTTACTATTCAGGGAACACTGAAGCTTTCTTT.